Below, 14 T cell receptor beta chains from the same sample are listed, as sequenced in a study of T cell responses to AZD1222 COVID-19 vaccine. Using immunoSEQ multiplex PCR, the repertoire was profiled, and TCRdb retains in-frame clones only, with some absent. Here the sample spans over 130,000 clones, 90% to 95% being singletons. The starting material was peripheral blood, obtained on day 0 of AZD1222 vaccination. The receptors derive from an adult in good health.

The chain recombines TRBV6-2 or TRBV6-3 with TRBJ2-5; D is unclear. Trimming left V 5 bases short and J 5 bases short, with 9 bases between. CDR3 length: 12 residues. The germline CDR1 and CDR2 sequences are MNHEY and SVGEGT. CDR3 in DNA: TGTGCCAGCAGTCCCTCTAGGGAGACCCAGTACTTC. It specifies CASSPSRETQYF.

Here the CDR3 DNA reads TGTGCCAGCAGCTTAGCCGGACAGCGGGTATACGAGCAGTACTTC. It encodes CASSLAGQRVYEQYF. This sequence joins TRBV7-2 and TRBJ2-7; perhaps D is TRBD1 or TRBD2 (6 bases each). The CDR3 is 15 amino acids. The V and J ends lost 0 bases and 4 bases respectively, with 13 bases between them. CDR1 is SGHTA and CDR2 is FQGNSA in the germline V gene. Filled out from reference TRBV7-2 and TRBJ2-7, the complete variable domain reads GAGVSQSPSNKVTEKGKDVELRCDPISGHTALYWYRQSLGQGLEFLIYFQGNSAPDKSGLPSDRFSAERTGGSVSTLTIQRTQQEDSAVYLCASSLAGQRVYEQYFGPGTRLTVT.

The rearrangement joins TRBV14 to TRBJ1-2, with 8 bases aligning to TRBD1. V lost 4 bases, J lost 3 bases, and 7 bases stayed unmatched. The CDR3 contains 15 residues. Germline assignment: CDR1 SGHDN and CDR2 FVKESK. CDR3 sequence (DNA): TGTGCCAGCAGCCGACGACAGGGGATAGACTATGGCTACACCTTC. Translation gives CASSRRQGIDYGYTF.

V is TRBV5-6 and J is TRBJ2-3, with TRBD1 matching over 7 bases. Per the germline V gene, CDR1 is SGHDT and CDR2 is YYEEEE. The junction had 0 bases not matched to a gene; V was cut back by 5 bases and J by 0 bases. The CDR3 contains 13 residues. CDR3 bases: TGTGCCAGCAGGGGACAGAGCACAGATACGCAGTATTTT. It yields the protein CASRGQSTDTQYF. Using reference TRBV5-6 and TRBJ2-3 for the parts outside the CDR3, the full variable domain is DAGVTQSPTHLIKTRGQQVTLRCSPKSGHDTVSWYQQALGQGPQFIFQYYEEEERQRGNFPDRFSGHQFPNYSSELNVNALLLGDSALYLCASRGQSTDTQYFGPGTRLTVL.

CDR3 coding DNA: TGTGCCAGCAGCCCTTCCTCCTACGAGCAGTACTTC. This gives the protein CASSPSSYEQYF. The rearrangement joins TRBV14 to TRBJ2-7, with D unclear. Per germline, CDR1 SGHDN and CDR2 FVKESK. CDR3 length equals 12 residues. Trimming left V 4 bases short and J 0 bases short, with 4 bases between.

The rearrangement joins TRBV5-4 to TRBJ1-3, with D hard to call. Germline V gives CDR1 SGHNT, CDR2 YYREEE (reference sequence). CDR3 length: 14 residues. Between the trimmed V and J ends, which lost 0 bases and 11 bases, there was a span of 15 bases. CDR3 DNA: TGTGCCAGCAGCTTGGAACGCGTCGGTCTCGCCATATATTTT. This encodes CASSLERVGLAIYF.

The chain carries TRBV9 and TRBJ2-1; tentatively, D is TRBD1 or TRBD2 (5 bases each). Germline-derived CDR1 and CDR2 are SGDLS and YYNGEE. V gave up 1 base and J gave up 5 bases, with 16 bases separating them. The CDR3 runs to 16 residues. The DNA of the CDR3 is TGTGCCAGCAGCGTAACGAACGGGGCGGACAACAATGAGCAGTTCTTC. Protein sequence: CASSVTNGADNNEQFF.

The J gene is TRBJ1-5, the V gene TRBV6-5; D is perhaps TRBD1 (5 bases). Between the trimmed V and J ends, which lost 0 bases and 5 bases, there was a span of 11 bases. CDR1 and CDR2 (germline): MNHEY, SVGAGI. The CDR3 runs 15 residues. Here the CDR3 reads CASSYSSGGDQPQHF. CDR3 sequence (DNA): TGTGCCAGCAGTTACTCGAGTGGAGGGGATCAGCCCCAGCATTTT.

The chain combines TRBV7-9 with TRBJ2-5, with a possible D match to TRBD2 (6 bases). The germline V gene has CDR1 SEHNR and CDR2 FQNEAQ (reference sequence). CDR3 size: 15 residues. V gave up 3 bases and J gave up 7 bases, with 18 bases separating them. DNA of the CDR3: TGTGCCAGCAGCTTCCCGGGGGACCAGGAAGGGACCCAGTACTTC. Its protein is CASSFPGDQEGTQYF. Filled out from reference TRBV7-9 and TRBJ2-5, the complete variable domain reads DTGVSQNPRHKITKRGQNVTFRCDPISEHNRLYWYRQTLGQGPEFLTYFQNEAQLEKSRLLSDRFSAERPKGSFSTLEIQRTEQGDSAMYLCASSFPGDQEGTQYFGPGTRLLVL.

This clone appeared a single time. The rearrangement links TRBV9 to TRBJ2-1; tentative D call: TRBD2 (7 bases). Trimming left V 2 bases short and J 4 bases short, with 16 bases between. Germline assignment: CDR1 SGDLS and CDR2 YYNGEE. The CDR3 extends over 16 amino acids. CDR3 sequence: CASSVSKGEGYNEQFF. The CDR3 coding sequence is TGTGCCAGCAGCGTTAGCAAGGGGGAGGGGTACAATGAGCAGTTCTTC.

This chain connects TRBV11-2 to TRBJ2-1; D gene ambiguous. Trimming pared 5 bases from V and 7 bases from J, leaving 12 bases between. The CDR3 runs 13 residues. From germline, CDR1 is SGHAT and CDR2 FQNNGV. CDR3 loop: CASSPLTVNEQFF. The CDR3, as DNA: TGTGCCAGCAGCCCCTTGACCGTGAATGAGCAGTTCTTC.

CDR3 region: CASSLRGNRGLSTEAFF. The CDR3 DNA is TGTGCCAGCAGTTTAAGAGGGAACAGGGGGTTGAGCACTGAAGCTTTCTTT. The rearrangement uses TRBV27 and TRBJ1-1, with TRBD1 matching 8 bases. The CDR3 extends over 17 amino acids. The junction had 12 bases not matched to a gene; V was cut back by 2 bases and J by 4 bases. Per germline, CDR1 MNHEY and CDR2 SMNVEV (reference sequence).

The chain is built from TRBV11-2 and TRBJ1-2; no firm D call. This CDR3 contains 12 residues. V gave up 7 bases and J gave up 4 bases, with 10 bases separating them. Germline V CDR1 and CDR2: SGHAT, FQNNGV. In DNA form, the CDR3 reads TGTGCCAGCAATCAGGACCTCTATGGCTACACCTTC. Its translation is CASNQDLYGYTF. Using reference TRBV11-2 and TRBJ1-2 for the parts outside the CDR3, the full variable domain is EAGVAQSPRYKIIEKRQSVAFWCNPISGHATLYWYQQILGQGPKLLIQFQNNGVVDDSQLPKDRFSAERLKGVDSTLKIQPAKLEDSAVYLCASNQDLYGYTFGSGTRLTVV.

The chain is built from TRBV30 and TRBJ2-5; D is ambiguous. The CDR3 runs to 11 residues. Germline CDR1 and CDR2: GTSNPN and SVGIG (reference sequence). The V gene lost 2 bases and the J gene lost 2 bases, with 3 bases spanning the gap. The CDR3 DNA reads as TGTGCCTGGAGTCCACAAGAGACCCAGTACTTC. Translated: CAWSPQETQYF.